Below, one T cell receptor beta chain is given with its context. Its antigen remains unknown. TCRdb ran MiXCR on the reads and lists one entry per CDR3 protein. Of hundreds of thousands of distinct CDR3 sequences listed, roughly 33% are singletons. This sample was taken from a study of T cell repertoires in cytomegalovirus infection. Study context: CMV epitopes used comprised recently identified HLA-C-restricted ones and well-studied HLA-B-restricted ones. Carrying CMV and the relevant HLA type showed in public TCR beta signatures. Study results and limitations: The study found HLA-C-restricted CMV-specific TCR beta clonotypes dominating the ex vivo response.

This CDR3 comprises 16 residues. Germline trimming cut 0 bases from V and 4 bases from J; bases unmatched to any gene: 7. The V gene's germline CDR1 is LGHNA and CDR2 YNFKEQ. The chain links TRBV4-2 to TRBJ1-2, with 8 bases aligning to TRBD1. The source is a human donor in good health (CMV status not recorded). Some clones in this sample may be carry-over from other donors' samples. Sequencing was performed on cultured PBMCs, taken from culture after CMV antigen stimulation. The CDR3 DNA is TGTGCCAGCAGCCAAGAACTCGACAGGGGTGTCTATGGCTACACCTTC. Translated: CASSQELDRGVYGYTF.